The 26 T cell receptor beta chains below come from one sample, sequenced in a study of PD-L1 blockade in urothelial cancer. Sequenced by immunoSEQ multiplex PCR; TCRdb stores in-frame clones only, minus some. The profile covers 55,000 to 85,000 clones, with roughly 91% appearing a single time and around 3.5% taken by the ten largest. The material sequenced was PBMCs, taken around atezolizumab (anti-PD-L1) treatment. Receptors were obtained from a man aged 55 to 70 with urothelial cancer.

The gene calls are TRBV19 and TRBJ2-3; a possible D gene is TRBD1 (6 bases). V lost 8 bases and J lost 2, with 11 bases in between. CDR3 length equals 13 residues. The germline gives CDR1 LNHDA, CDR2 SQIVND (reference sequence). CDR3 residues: CASGTGNTDTQYF. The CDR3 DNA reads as TGTGCCAGTGGCACAGGGAACACAGATACGCAGTATTTT.

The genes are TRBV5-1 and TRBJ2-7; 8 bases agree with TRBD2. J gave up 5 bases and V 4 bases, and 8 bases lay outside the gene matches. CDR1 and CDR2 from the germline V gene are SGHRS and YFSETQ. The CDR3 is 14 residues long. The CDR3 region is CASSPGRGGDEQYF. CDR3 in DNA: TGCGCCAGCAGCCCGGGCCGGGGGGGTGACGAGCAGTACTTC.

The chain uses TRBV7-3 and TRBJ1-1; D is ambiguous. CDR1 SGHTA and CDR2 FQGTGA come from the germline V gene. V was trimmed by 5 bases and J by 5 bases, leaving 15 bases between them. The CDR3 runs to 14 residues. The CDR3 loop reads CASSRTIGVTEAFF. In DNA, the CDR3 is TGTGCCAGCAGCCGAACAATTGGAGTTACTGAAGCTTTCTTT.

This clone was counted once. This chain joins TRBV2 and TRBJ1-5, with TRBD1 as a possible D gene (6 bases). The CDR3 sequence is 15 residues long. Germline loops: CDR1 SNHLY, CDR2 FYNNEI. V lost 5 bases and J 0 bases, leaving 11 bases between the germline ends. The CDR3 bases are TGTGCCAGCAGTTTCGGGACAAATAGCAATCAGCCCCAGCATTTT. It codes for CASSFGTNSNQPQHF.

DNA for the CDR3: TGTGCCAGTAGTCCGGCCACAACAGGGAGCTACGAGCAGTACTTC. Translating gives CASSPATTGSYEQYF. V gene TRBV19 combines with J gene TRBJ2-7; a weak D match, TRBD1 (6 bases). The CDR3 is 15 amino acids. The germline V gene encodes CDR1 LNHDA and CDR2 SQIVND (reference sequence). The ends were cut back, 5 bases at V and 3 bases at J, with 17 bases in the middle.

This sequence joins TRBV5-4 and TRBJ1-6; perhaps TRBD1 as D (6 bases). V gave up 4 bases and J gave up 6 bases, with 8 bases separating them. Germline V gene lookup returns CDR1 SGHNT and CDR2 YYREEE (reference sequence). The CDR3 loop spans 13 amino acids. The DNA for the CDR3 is TGTGCCAGCAGCGTGGACAGTAATTCACCCCTCCACTTT. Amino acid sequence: CASSVDSNSPLHF.

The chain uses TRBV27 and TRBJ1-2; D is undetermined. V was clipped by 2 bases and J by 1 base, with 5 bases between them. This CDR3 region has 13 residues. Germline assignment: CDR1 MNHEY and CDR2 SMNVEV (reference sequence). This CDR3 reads CASSLTVNYGYTF. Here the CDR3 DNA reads TGTGCCAGCAGTTTAACAGTTAACTATGGCTACACCTTC.

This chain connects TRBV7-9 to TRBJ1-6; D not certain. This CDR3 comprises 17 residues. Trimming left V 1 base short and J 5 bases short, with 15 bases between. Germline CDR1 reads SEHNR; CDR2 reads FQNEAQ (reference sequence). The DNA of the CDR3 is TGTGCCAGCAGCTTAGGAGACCCCGGGTTACATAATTCACCCCTCCACTTT. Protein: CASSLGDPGLHNSPLHF.

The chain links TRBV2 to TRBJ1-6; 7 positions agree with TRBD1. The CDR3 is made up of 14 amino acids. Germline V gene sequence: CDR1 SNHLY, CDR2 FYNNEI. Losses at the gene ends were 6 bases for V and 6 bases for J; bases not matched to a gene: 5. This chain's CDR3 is CASSDGTANSPLHF. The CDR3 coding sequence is TGTGCCAGCAGCGATGGGACAGCTAATTCACCCCTCCACTTT.

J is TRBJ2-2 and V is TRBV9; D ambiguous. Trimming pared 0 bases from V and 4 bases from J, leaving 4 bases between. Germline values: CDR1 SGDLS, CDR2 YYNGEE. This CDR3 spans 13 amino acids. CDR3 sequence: CASSVGSTGELFF. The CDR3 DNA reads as TGTGCCAGCAGCGTAGGGAGCACCGGGGAGCTGTTTTTT.

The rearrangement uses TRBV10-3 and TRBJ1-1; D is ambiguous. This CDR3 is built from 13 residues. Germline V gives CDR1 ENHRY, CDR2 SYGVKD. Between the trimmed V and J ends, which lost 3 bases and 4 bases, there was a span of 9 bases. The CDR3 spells CAISDVKLTEAFF. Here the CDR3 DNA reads TGTGCCATCAGTGATGTAAAGCTCACTGAAGCTTTCTTT.

The CDR3 DNA reads TGTGCCAGCAGCTCTCCGGGGCAGGGGAAATCACCCCTCCACTTT. Translation gives CASSSPGQGKSPLHF. The V gene is TRBV13, the J gene TRBJ1-6; a possible D gene is TRBD1 (6 bases). Trimming cost V 4 bases and J 10 bases, with 17 bases left between them. The V gene's germline CDR1 is PRHDT and CDR2 FYEKMQ (reference sequence). The CDR3 totals 15 residues.

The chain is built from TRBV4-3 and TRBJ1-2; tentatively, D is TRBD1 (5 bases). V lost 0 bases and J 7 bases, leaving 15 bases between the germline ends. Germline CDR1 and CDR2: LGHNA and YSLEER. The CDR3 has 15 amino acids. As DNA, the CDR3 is TGCGCCAGCAGCCAAGAAGGGGCAAGGGTGGGTGGCTACACCTTC. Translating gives CASSQEGARVGGYTF.

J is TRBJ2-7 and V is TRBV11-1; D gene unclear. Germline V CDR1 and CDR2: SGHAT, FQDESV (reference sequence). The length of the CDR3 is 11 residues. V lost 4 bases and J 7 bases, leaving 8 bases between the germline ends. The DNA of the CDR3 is TGTGCCAGCAGCTCCGTCCTTGAGCAGTACTTC. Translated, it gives CASSSVLEQYF.

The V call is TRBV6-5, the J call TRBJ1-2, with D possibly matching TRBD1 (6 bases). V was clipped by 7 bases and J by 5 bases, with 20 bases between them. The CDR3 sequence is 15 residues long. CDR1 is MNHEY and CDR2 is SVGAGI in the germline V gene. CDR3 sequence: CASIAYGGISYGYTF. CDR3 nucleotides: TGTGCCAGCATCGCGTATGGGGGCATAAGTTATGGCTACACCTTC.

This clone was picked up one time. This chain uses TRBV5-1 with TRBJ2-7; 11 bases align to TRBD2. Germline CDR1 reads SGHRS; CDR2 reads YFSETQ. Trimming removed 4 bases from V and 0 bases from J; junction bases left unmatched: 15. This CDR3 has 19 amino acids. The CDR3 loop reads CASSRGTSGGSLRSYEQYF. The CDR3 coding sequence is TGCGCCAGCAGCCGTGGGACTAGCGGAGGGTCCCTTCGCTCCTACGAGCAGTACTTC.

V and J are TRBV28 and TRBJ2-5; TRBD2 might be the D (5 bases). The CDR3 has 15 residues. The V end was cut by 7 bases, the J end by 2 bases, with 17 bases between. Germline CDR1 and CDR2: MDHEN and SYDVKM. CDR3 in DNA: TGTGCCAGCAACAAGCCCAGCGGCAAGCAAGAGACCCAGTACTTC. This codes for CASNKPSGKQETQYF.

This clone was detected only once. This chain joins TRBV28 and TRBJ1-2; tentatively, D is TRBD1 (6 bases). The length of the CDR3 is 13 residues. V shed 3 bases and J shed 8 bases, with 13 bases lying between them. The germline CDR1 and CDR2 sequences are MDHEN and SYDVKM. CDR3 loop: CASSFTGMGGYTF. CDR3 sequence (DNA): TGTGCCAGCAGTTTCACAGGGATGGGAGGCTACACCTTC.

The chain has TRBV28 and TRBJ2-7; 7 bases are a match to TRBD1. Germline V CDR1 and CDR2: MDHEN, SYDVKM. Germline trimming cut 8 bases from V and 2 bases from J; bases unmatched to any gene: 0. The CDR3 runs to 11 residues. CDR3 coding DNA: TGTGCCAGCGGGACAGCCTACGAGCAGTACTTC. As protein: CASGTAYEQYF. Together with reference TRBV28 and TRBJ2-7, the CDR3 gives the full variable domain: DVKVTQSSRYLVKRTGEKVFLECVQDMDHENMFWYRQDPGLGLRLIYFSYDVKMKEKGDIPEGYSVSREKKERFSLILESASTNQTSMYLCASGTAYEQYFGPGTRLTVT.

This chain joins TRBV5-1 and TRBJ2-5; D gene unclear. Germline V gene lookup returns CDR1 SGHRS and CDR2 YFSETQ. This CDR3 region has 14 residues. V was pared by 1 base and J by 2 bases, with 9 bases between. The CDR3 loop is CASSLPAAQETQYF. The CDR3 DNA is TGCGCCAGCAGCTTGCCAGCAGCGCAAGAGACCCAGTACTTC.

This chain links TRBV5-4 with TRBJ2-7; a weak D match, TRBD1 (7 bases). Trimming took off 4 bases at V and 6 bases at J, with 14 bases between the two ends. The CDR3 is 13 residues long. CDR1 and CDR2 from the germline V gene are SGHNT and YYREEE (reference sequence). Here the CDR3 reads CASSVYRGGEQYF. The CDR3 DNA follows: TGTGCCAGCAGCGTTTACAGGGGAGGCGAGCAGTACTTC.

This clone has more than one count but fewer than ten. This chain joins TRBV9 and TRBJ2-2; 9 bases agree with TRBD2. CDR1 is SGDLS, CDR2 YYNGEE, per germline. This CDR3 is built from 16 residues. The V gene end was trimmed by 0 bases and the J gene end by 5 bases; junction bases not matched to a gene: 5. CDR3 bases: TGTGCCAGCAGCGTAGACAGGACTAGCGTGACCGGGGAGCTGTTTTTT. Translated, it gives CASSVDRTSVTGELFF.

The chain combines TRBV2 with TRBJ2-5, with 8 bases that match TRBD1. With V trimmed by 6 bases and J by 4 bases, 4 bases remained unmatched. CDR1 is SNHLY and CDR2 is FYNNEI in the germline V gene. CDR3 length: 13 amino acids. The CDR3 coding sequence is TGTGCCAGCAGCTTGGACAGGGTAGAGACCCAGTACTTC. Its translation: CASSLDRVETQYF.

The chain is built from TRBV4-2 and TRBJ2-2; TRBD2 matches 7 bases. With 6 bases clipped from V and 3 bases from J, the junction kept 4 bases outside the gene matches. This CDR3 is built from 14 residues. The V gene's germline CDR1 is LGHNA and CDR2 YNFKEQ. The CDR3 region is CASSLAAHTGELFF. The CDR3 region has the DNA TGTGCCAGCAGTCTAGCGGCTCACACCGGGGAGCTGTTTTTT.

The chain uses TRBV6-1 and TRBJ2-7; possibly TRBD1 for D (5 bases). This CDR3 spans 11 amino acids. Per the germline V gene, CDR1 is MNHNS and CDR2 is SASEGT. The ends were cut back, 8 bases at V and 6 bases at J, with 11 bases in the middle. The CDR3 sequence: CASGARVEQYF. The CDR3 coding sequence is TGTGCCAGCGGGGCCAGGGTCGAGCAGTACTTC.

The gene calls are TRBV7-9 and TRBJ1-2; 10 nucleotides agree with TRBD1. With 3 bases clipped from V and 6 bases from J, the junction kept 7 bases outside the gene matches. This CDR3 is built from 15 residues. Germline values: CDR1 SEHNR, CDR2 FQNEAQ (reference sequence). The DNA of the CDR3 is TGTGCCAGCAGCTTGGATGCCGGGACAGGGGATGGCTACACCTTC. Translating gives CASSLDAGTGDGYTF.